The 4 T cell receptor beta chains reported below all come from one sample, sequenced in a study of Graves' ophthalmopathy and Graves' hyperthyroidism. CDR3 regions of TCR beta were amplified from RNA transcripts. First-round RT-PCR used HTBI primers; second-round multiplex PCR followed. TCRdb re-called the multiplex PCR reads through MiXCR, storing one row per CDR3 protein. This repertoire shows 150,000 to 200,000 distinct CDR3 sequences, roughly two fifths found once; its top ten account for around 9.3%. Sample: peripheral blood. The receptors come from a man aged 25-45 years with Graves' ophthalmopathy.

This clonotype has ten or more counts. This chain connects TRBV18 to TRBJ1-2, with D perhaps matching TRBD1 (6 bases). Germline loops: CDR1 KGHSH, CDR2 LQKENI. Trimming shortened V by 5 bases and J by 0 bases, and 13 bases separated the two germline ends. The CDR3 has 15 amino acids. The CDR3 DNA sequence: TGTGCCAGCTCATCAGGGGACCGTCCTAACTATGGCTACACCTTC. Its translation: CASSSGDRPNYGYTF.

This clonotype was counted only a few times. The chain has TRBV5-1 and TRBJ1-1, with 8 bases matching TRBD1. With V trimmed by 4 bases and J by 4 bases, 15 bases remained unmatched. The CDR3 spans 17 residues. The germline V gene has CDR1 SGHRS and CDR2 YFSETQ. The CDR3 loop reads CASSDRDRRPWGTEAFF. The CDR3 bases are TGCGCCAGCAGCGATAGGGACAGGCGACCTTGGGGCACTGAAGCTTTCTTT.

As concerns this clonotype: Mismatch with germline at one junction end may stem from a read error. V usage is TRBV6-5 and J usage is TRBJ2-2; TRBD2 aligns across 11 bases. This CDR3 region has 17 residues. From germline, CDR1 is MNHEY and CDR2 SVGAGI. The CDR3 DNA reads TGCGCCAGCAGTTACCCACTAGCGGGGGCGAACACCGGGGAGCTGTTTTTT. Amino acid sequence: CASSYPLAGANTGELFF.

This clonotype has more than one count but fewer than ten. The chain is built from TRBV6-1 and TRBJ1-2; 8 bases agree with TRBD1. The CDR3 runs 15 residues. Germline CDR1 MNHNS, CDR2 SASEGT. The trim removed 3 bases at V and 5 bases at J, leaving 8 bases unmatched. The CDR3 loop reads CASSERTGSGYGYTF. CDR3 DNA: TGTGCCAGCAGTGAGCGGACAGGGTCAGGATATGGCTACACCTTC.